The T cell receptor (beta chain) described here comes from a study of T cell responses to AZD1222 COVID-19 vaccine. Comment on this clone: Antigen specificity is unknown.

The data were produced by immunoSEQ multiplex PCR, yet TCRdb's version contains in-frame clones alone and is incomplete. The data show about 110,000 clones, approximately 91% seen once. V lost 4 bases, J lost 1 base, and 10 bases stayed unmatched. This CDR3 is 16 amino acids long. CDR1 is SGHNT, CDR2 YYREEE, per germline (reference sequence). Study-wide results and caveats: When two AZD1222 doses had been given, Spike-specific TCR breadth and depth rose. Clonal diversity may have been underestimated in mostly white British donors.

The sequence was collected from an adult in good health. The starting material was peripheral blood, obtained on day 0 of MenACWY control vaccination. The chain joins TRBV5-4 to TRBJ2-7; 8 bases agree with TRBD1. CDR3 sequence: CASSLDPGTGSYEQYF. Written as DNA, the CDR3 is TGTGCCAGCAGCCTGGACCCCGGGACAGGATCCTACGAGCAGTACTTC.